These 27 T cell receptor beta chains were sequenced from one sample in a study of T cells after yellow fever vaccination. TCRdb analysed the 5' RACE reads with MiXCR anew, one entry per CDR3 protein. The sample shows some 600,000 distinct CDR3 sequences, approximately 16% of them seen only once. This material consisted of PBMCs, taken 5 days after the first yellow fever vaccination. The receptor set was obtained from a young man who received the YFV17D yellow fever vaccine.

This clonotype was seen a few times. The CDR3 bases are TGTGCCAGCAGCGCACCGGGGCAAGAGACCCAGTACTTC. It encodes CASSAPGQETQYF. The chain employs TRBV12-3 or TRBV12-4 and TRBJ2-5; D perhaps matches TRBD2 (5 bases). CDR3 size: 13 residues. Between the trimmed V and J ends, which lost 6 bases and 2 bases, there was a span of 10 bases.

V gene TRBV12-5 combines with J gene TRBJ1-1; 7 nucleotides match TRBD1. Germline loops: CDR1 LGHNT, CDR2 FRNRAP. The CDR3 totals 12 residues. V shed 6 bases, J shed 9 bases, and the junction held 7 bases outside the gene matches. CDR3 protein: CASGPDRVQAFF. In nucleotides, the CDR3 is TGTGCTAGTGGCCCCGACAGGGTTCAAGCTTTCTTT.

The chain uses TRBV5-1 and TRBJ2-2; 11 positions agree with TRBD2. With 4 bases clipped from V and 4 bases from J, the junction kept 9 bases outside the gene matches. The CDR3 runs to 17 residues. Per the germline V gene, CDR1 is SGHRS and CDR2 is YFSETQ. The CDR3: CASSATSGGLGTGELFF. In DNA, the CDR3 is TGCGCCAGCAGCGCCACTAGCGGGGGCTTGGGCACCGGGGAGCTGTTTTTT.

The chain combines TRBV19 with TRBJ2-1; no firm D call. Germline V gene lookup returns CDR1 LNHDA and CDR2 SQIVND (reference sequence). Trimming stripped 7 bases from V and 0 bases from J, with 10 bases between. The CDR3 spans 14 residues. CDR3 sequence reads: CASNPESSYNEQFF. CDR3 bases: TGTGCCAGTAATCCGGAGAGCTCCTACAATGAGCAGTTCTTC.

The V gene is TRBV6-1, the J gene TRBJ2-2, with D uncertain. V lost 2 bases and J lost 5, with 9 bases in between. Germline loops: CDR1 MNHNS, CDR2 SASEGT. This CDR3 spans 14 amino acids. The CDR3 DNA sequence: TGTGCCAGCAGTGAAATAAGGTTTACCGGGGAGCTGTTTTTT. This sequence encodes CASSEIRFTGELFF.

The chain has TRBV2 and TRBJ2-2; D perhaps matches TRBD1 (5 bases). The CDR3 runs 15 residues. V lost 2 bases, J lost 3 bases, and 10 bases lay in between. Per the germline V gene, CDR1 is SNHLY and CDR2 is FYNNEI. The CDR3 nucleotides read TGTGCCAGCAGTGAAAGTGGCAGGGACACCGGGGAGCTGTTTTTT. It specifies CASSESGRDTGELFF.

The genes are TRBV6-2 or TRBV6-3 and TRBJ2-3, with 8 bases aligning to TRBD2. Germline lookup yields CDR1 MNHEY and CDR2 SVGEGT. There are 16 residues in the CDR3. The V gene end was trimmed by 6 bases and the J gene end by 2 bases; junction bases not matched to a gene: 10. CDR3: CASSRRAGALTDTQYF. The CDR3 region has the DNA TGTGCCAGCAGCCGACGAGCGGGGGCCCTCACAGATACGCAGTATTTT.

The V and J genes are TRBV2 and TRBJ1-5, with D possibly matching TRBD1 (5 bases). The CDR3 extends over 16 amino acids. Germline V gene lookup returns CDR1 SNHLY and CDR2 FYNNEI. Trimming removed 4 bases from V and 2 bases from J, with 15 bases in between. This CDR3 reads CASSGGSFRGNQPQHF. The DNA for the CDR3 is TGTGCCAGCAGTGGGGGCAGCTTCAGGGGCAATCAGCCCCAGCATTTT.

The V and J genes are TRBV7-9 and TRBJ2-7; tentatively, D is TRBD2 (5 bases). The V gene lost 5 bases and the J gene lost 0 bases, with 17 bases spanning the gap. The CDR3 sequence is 16 residues long. Germline values: CDR1 SEHNR, CDR2 FQNEAQ (reference sequence). The CDR3 loop is CASSAGLRVDSYEQYV. CDR3 DNA sequence: TGTGCCAGCAGCGCGGGCCTTCGGGTGGACTCCTACGAGCAGTACGTC.

This clonotype showed up just a few times. CDR3 in DNA: TGCAGCGCCACCGGACACAAAAGTGGCGAGCAGTACGTC. Its protein is CSATGHKSGEQYV. The V call is TRBV29-1, the J call TRBJ2-7; maybe TRBD1 (5 bases). The V and J ends lost 7 bases and 6 bases respectively, with 19 bases between them. The CDR3 has 13 amino acids. Germline V CDR1 and CDR2: SQVTM, ANQGSEA.

This clonotype was seen a few times. The V and J genes are TRBV19 and TRBJ1-2; 7 bases agree with TRBD1. V shed 5 bases and J 2 bases; nucleotides not matched to a gene: 8. CDR1 and CDR2 from the germline V gene are LNHDA and SQIVND (reference sequence). The CDR3 extends over 15 amino acids. The CDR3 is CASSPHDRANYGYTF. As DNA, the CDR3 is TGTGCCAGTAGTCCACACGACAGGGCGAACTATGGCTACACCTTC.

This clonotype was counted only a few times. J is TRBJ2-1 and V is TRBV7-9; the D gene is possibly TRBD1 (6 bases). The CDR3 consists of 13 residues. Trimming shortened V by 1 base and J by 13 bases, and 14 bases separated the two germline ends. The germline CDR1 and CDR2 sequences are SEHNR and FQNEAQ (reference sequence). CDR3 region: CASSLGQARTQFF. In DNA, the CDR3 is TGTGCCAGCAGCTTAGGACAGGCCAGAACCCAGTTCTTC.

This sequence joins TRBV5-1 and TRBJ1-2, with D unclear. Trimming removed 4 bases from V and 3 bases from J, with 10 bases in between. Germline CDR1 and CDR2: SGHRS and YFSETQ. CDR3 length equals 13 residues. The CDR3 DNA follows: TGCGCCAGCAGCCCAGACGGGGACTATGGCTACACCTTC. Residues: CASSPDGDYGYTF.

Notes on this clonotype: A single base separates this from a much larger clone, so it may be a read error. The chain links TRBV5-6 to TRBJ1-1; D not certain. The CDR3 covers 13 residues. Germline V gives CDR1 SGHDT, CDR2 YYEEEE. The ends were cut back, 0 bases at V and 5 bases at J, with 8 bases in the middle. CDR3 in amino acids: CASSLEEETEAFF. CDR3 bases: TGTGCCAGCAGCTTGGAGGAAGAGACTGAAGCTTTCTTT.

This clonotype has a handful of counts. The chain joins TRBV28 to TRBJ1-1; 8 bases map to TRBD1. Germline V gives CDR1 MDHEN, CDR2 SYDVKM. The CDR3 extends over 13 amino acids. Losses at the gene ends were 7 bases for V and 1 base for J; bases not matched to a gene: 2. The CDR3 DNA reads TGTGCCAGCATGGGACAGGAGAACACTGAAGCTTTCTTT. Translated: CASMGQENTEAFF.

This clonotype appeared a single time. The chain is built from TRBV7-3 and TRBJ2-1; no reliable D call. There are 16 residues in the CDR3. Germline V gene data show CDR1 as SGHTA and CDR2 as FQGTGA. The V end lost 5 bases, the J end lost 2 bases, and 16 bases lay between the germline ends. CDR3 amino acids: CASSAVGGHTYNEQFF. DNA of the CDR3: TGTGCCAGCAGCGCCGTCGGTGGTCATACCTACAATGAGCAGTTCTTC.

This clonotype has only a few counts. The CDR3 loop reads CASRGGRGITEAFF. CDR3 in DNA: TGTGCCAGCAGGGGGGGACGGGGAATAACTGAAGCTTTCTTT. The J gene is TRBJ1-1, the V gene TRBV7-2; tentatively, D is TRBD1 (5 bases). The CDR3 spans 14 residues. Trimming removed 6 bases at V and 5 bases at J, with 16 bases between. Looked up from germline, CDR1 is SGHTA and CDR2 is FQGNSA.

Only one count was recorded for this clonotype. Sequence at one end of the junction differs from germline and may be a read error. V gene TRBV10-3 combines with J gene TRBJ2-2; unclear D gene. The CDR3 has 18 amino acids. In germline, CDR1 is ENHRY, CDR2 SYGVKD. This chain's CDR3 is CAFSSALVLTQNTGELFF. CDR3 nucleotide sequence: TGTGCCTTCAGTTCCGCGTTGGTCCTCACACAAAACACCGGGGAGCTGTTTTTT.

The chain joins TRBV11-2 to TRBJ1-1, with TRBD1 matching over 8 bases. The V gene end was trimmed by 0 bases and the J gene end by 9 bases; junction bases not matched to a gene: 3. The CDR3 extends over 13 amino acids. Germline V gene data show CDR1 as SGHAT and CDR2 as FQNNGV. CDR3 sequence (DNA): TGTGCCAGCAGCTTAGATAGACAGGGGAAAGCTTTCTTT. Its protein is CASSLDRQGKAFF.

The chain links TRBV7-6 to TRBJ2-2; D is possibly TRBD1 (6 bases). V was clipped by 5 bases and J by 1 base, with 14 bases between them. CDR1 SGHVS and CDR2 FNYEAQ come from the germline V gene. The CDR3 consists of 16 residues. The CDR3 sequence is CASSPVPGQNTGELFF. The DNA of the CDR3 is TGTGCCAGCAGCCCAGTCCCGGGACAGAACACCGGGGAGCTGTTTTTT.

This clonotype was seen more than once but under ten times. The chain links TRBV29-1 to TRBJ2-5, with 8 positions matching TRBD1. The CDR3 loop spans 14 amino acids. After removal of 3 bases from V and 3 bases from J, the junction contained 6 bases not matched to a gene. Looked up from germline, CDR1 is SQVTM and CDR2 is ANQGSEA. The CDR3 DNA reads as TGCAGCGTTGAGACAGGGGAGGAGGAAGAGACCCAGTACTTC. Its translation: CSVETGEEEETQYF.

V gene TRBV29-1 combines with J gene TRBJ2-2; D remains ambiguous. This CDR3 spans 12 amino acids. Looked up from germline, CDR1 is SQVTM and CDR2 is ANQGSEA. Between the trimmed V and J ends, which lost 5 bases and 3 bases, there was a span of 7 bases. CDR3 bases: TGCAGCGTTAATAGGTACACCGGGGAGCTGTTTTTT. Protein product: CSVNRYTGELFF.

This clonotype has a handful of counts. In DNA, the CDR3 is TGCAGTGCTAAGAGGGGTATAGACTCCTACGAGCAGTACTTC. This encodes CSAKRGIDSYEQYF. The chain joins TRBV20-1 to TRBJ2-7; D could derive from TRBD1 or TRBD2 (5 bases each). Trimming took 4 bases from V and 0 from J, leaving 13 bases between them. The CDR3 has 14 residues. Germline-derived CDR1 and CDR2 are DFQATT and SNEGSKA (reference sequence).

This clonotype was counted only a few times. V is TRBV24-1 and J is TRBJ2-5, with 8 bases fitting TRBD2. Unmatched junction bases numbered 8, after V lost 4 bases and J lost 5 bases. The germline V gene encodes CDR1 KGHDR and CDR2 SFDVKD. The CDR3 has 15 amino acids. The CDR3 protein is CATSDPAGAGETQYF. The CDR3 DNA follows: TGTGCCACCAGTGACCCAGCGGGGGCCGGGGAGACCCAGTACTTC.

The rearrangement links TRBV18 to TRBJ2-1; D gene ambiguous. The CDR3 consists of 16 residues. V dropped 2 bases and J dropped 15 bases, with 26 bases sitting between them. Germline V gene lookup returns CDR1 KGHSH and CDR2 LQKENI. The CDR3 nucleotides are TGTGCCAGCTCACCAGGGCGAGTTGGCGCAGAACCTCAGCGGTTCTTC. It specifies CASSPGRVGAEPQRFF.

This clonotype came up many times. This chain connects TRBV5-1 to TRBJ1-1; tentative D call: TRBD1 (5 bases). This CDR3 is 15 amino acids long. The germline V gene encodes CDR1 SGHRS and CDR2 YFSETQ. The V end lost 3 bases, the J end lost 1 base, and 13 bases lay between the germline ends. The CDR3 sequence is CASSSEGLGNTEAFF. In nucleotides, the CDR3 is TGCGCCAGCAGCTCCGAGGGGTTGGGGAACACTGAAGCTTTCTTT. Complete variable domain (other parts from reference TRBV5-1 and TRBJ1-1): KAGVTQTPRYLIKTRGQQVTLSCSPISGHRSVSWYQQTPGQGLQFLFEYFSETQRNKGNFPGRFSGRQFSNSRSEMNVSTLELGDSALYLCASSSEGLGNTEAFFGQGTRLTVV.

The chain uses TRBV2 and TRBJ1-1; 8 bases are a match to TRBD1. Germline-derived CDR1 and CDR2 are SNHLY and FYNNEI. The CDR3 has 13 amino acids. The trim removed 8 bases at V and 1 base at J, leaving 3 bases unmatched. This chain's CDR3 is CASRTGWNTEAFF. The DNA of the CDR3 is TGTGCCAGCCGGACAGGGTGGAACACTGAAGCTTTCTTT.